A single sample gave rise to the 21 T cell receptor beta chains below, sequenced in a study of T cells in Graves' hyperthyroidism and ophthalmopathy. Amplification targeted TCR beta CDR3 regions from RNA transcripts. Carried out on the TCR CDR3, a first-round RT-PCR used the HTBI primer set. TCRdb analysed the multiplex PCR reads with MiXCR anew, one entry per CDR3 protein. The table lists more than 450,000 distinct CDR3 sequences, 14% of them singletons, with more than 11% in the top ten. Sequenced: blood. The receptor source for this set is a woman in her forties with Graves' hyperthyroidism.

This rearrangement joins TRBV11-2 to TRBJ1-1; D unclear. V was trimmed by 0 bases and J by 6 bases, leaving 8 bases between them. The CDR3 runs 13 residues. Germline CDR1 SGHAT, CDR2 FQNNGV. DNA for the CDR3: TGTGCCAGCAGCTTAGAGAGGGTCGCTGAAGCTTTCTTT. This codes for CASSLERVAEAFF.

The chain has TRBV27 and TRBJ1-4, with TRBD1 identical over 8 bases. V lost 7 bases to trimming and J lost 5 bases; unmatched junction nucleotides: 6. The germline gives CDR1 MNHEY, CDR2 SMNVEV (reference sequence). There are 14 residues in the CDR3. The CDR3 coding sequence is TGTGCCAGCACCCGCCGACAGGGGAATGAAAAACTGTTTTTT. This translates into CASTRRQGNEKLFF.

Ten or more counts support this clonotype. The chain links TRBV11-1 to TRBJ2-1, with 9 bases identical to TRBD2. This CDR3 has 19 residues. The trim removed 5 bases at V and 5 bases at J, leaving 19 bases unmatched. The V gene's germline CDR1 is SGHAT and CDR2 FQDESV (reference sequence). The CDR3 DNA sequence: TGTGCCAGCAGCGGCGGATCTTTAGCGGGGGATCCGTTTAACAATGAGCAGTTCTTC. It codes for CASSGGSLAGDPFNNEQFF.

This clonotype has at least ten counts. The CDR3 loop reads CASSLEGQGIFGYTF. DNA for the CDR3: TGCGCCAGCAGCTTGGAGGGACAGGGGATTTTTGGCTACACCTTC. The V call is TRBV5-1, the J call TRBJ1-2; 10 bases line up with TRBD1. The CDR3 loop spans 15 amino acids. Per germline, CDR1 SGHRS and CDR2 YFSETQ. The V and J ends lost 0 bases and 7 bases, in that order; junction bases with no gene match: 6.

Concerning this clonotype itself: A much larger clone sits a single nucleotide away, making a read error possible. A read error is likely, as this CDR3 ends without the conserved phenylalanine or tryptophan. This rearrangement joins TRBV18 to TRBJ1-2; D is unclear. The CDR3 runs 15 residues. Trimming shortened V by 2 bases and J by 4 bases, and 14 bases separated the two germline ends. Germline-derived CDR1 and CDR2 are KGHSH and LQKENI. CDR3 sequence reads: CASSPSEQGSYGYTL. CDR3 bases: TGTGCCAGCTCACCATCAGAGCAAGGAAGCTATGGCTACACCTTA.

This clonotype has a count of ten or more. The J gene is TRBJ1-2, the V gene TRBV6-1; 7 bases map to TRBD1. The length of the CDR3 is 14 residues. From germline, CDR1 is MNHNS and CDR2 SASEGT. V dropped 1 base and J dropped 6; count of bases not matched to a gene: 5. As DNA, the CDR3 is TGTGCCAGCAGTGAAGTAGAGGGGGCAAATGGCTACACCTTC. Translated: CASSEVEGANGYTF.

This clonotype was counted ten times or more. The V gene is TRBV6-1, the J gene TRBJ2-1, with D perhaps TRBD2 (5 bases). Per germline, CDR1 MNHNS and CDR2 SASEGT. This CDR3 comprises 13 residues. Trimming stripped 3 bases from V and 4 bases from J, with 7 bases between. CDR3 sequence: CASSETGYNEQFF. The CDR3 DNA is TGTGCCAGCAGTGAGACGGGATACAATGAGCAGTTCTTC.

This clonotype was seen at least ten times. The chain combines TRBV20-1 with TRBJ2-7; either TRBD1 or TRBD2 may supply D (5 bases each). The CDR3 runs 14 residues. CDR1 is DFQATT and CDR2 is SNEGSKA in the germline V gene (reference sequence). V dropped 1 base and J dropped 1 base, with 11 bases sitting between them. CDR3 nucleotide sequence: TGCAGTGCTAGAGTCCCGGGACCTTCCTACGAGCAGTACTTC. Encoded protein: CSARVPGPSYEQYF.

This clonotype appeared many times. This sequence joins TRBV11-2 and TRBJ2-7, with 8 positions matching TRBD2. With V trimmed by 1 base and J by 6 bases, 8 bases remained unmatched. CDR3 length: 15 residues. Germline CDR1 is SGHAT and CDR2 is FQNNGV. Here the CDR3 DNA reads TGTGCCAGCAGCTTAGCGGGAGGGCCTCTGGTCGAGCAGTACTTC. Translation gives CASSLAGGPLVEQYF.

Many counts were recorded for this clonotype. CDR3 in DNA: TGTGCCAGTACCGACCCGGGACTAAACACCGGGGAGCTGTTTTTT. Amino acids: CASTDPGLNTGELFF. The J gene is TRBJ2-2, the V gene TRBV19, with 7 bases identical to TRBD2. V gave up 7 bases and J gave up 2 bases; unmatched junction bases: 7. Germline CDR1 and CDR2: LNHDA and SQIVND (reference sequence). The CDR3 has 15 residues.

This clonotype showed up many times. This rearrangement joins TRBV7-9 to TRBJ2-7; 9 bases agree with TRBD1. The CDR3 consists of 16 residues. Looked up from germline, CDR1 is SEHNR and CDR2 is FQNEAQ (reference sequence). V lost 3 bases and J lost 3; bases outside the gene matches: 9. CDR3 nucleotide sequence: TGTGCCAGCAGCTTTCTCCGGGACAGGGACAACTACGAGCAGTACTTC. Translated: CASSFLRDRDNYEQYF.

The chain is built from TRBV7-9 and TRBJ1-5; D not resolved. V was clipped by 5 bases and J by 5 bases, with 10 bases between them. Germline V gene sequence: CDR1 SEHNR, CDR2 FQNEAQ (reference sequence). The CDR3 consists of 13 residues. CDR3 loop: CASSHDGDQPQHF. The CDR3 nucleotides read TGTGCCAGCAGCCACGACGGTGATCAGCCCCAGCATTTT.

The chain recombines TRBV5-8 with TRBJ1-1; TRBD1 is a possible D gene (5 bases). Germline V gene data show CDR1 as SGHTS and CDR2 as YDEGEE. V lost 3 bases and J lost 0, with 15 bases in between. This CDR3 comprises 16 residues. In DNA, the CDR3 is TGTGCCAGCAGCTCCCGACAGTCCGCTATGAACACTGAAGCTTTCTTT. Its translation is CASSSRQSAMNTEAFF.

This clonotype was seen only once. The V gene is TRBV7-8, the J gene TRBJ2-5; D is ambiguous. The CDR3 length is 12 residues. Germline lookup yields CDR1 SGHVS and CDR2 FQNEAQ. Trimming took off 3 bases at V and 2 bases at J, with 4 bases between the two ends. The chain's CDR3 is CASSFKQETQYF. As DNA, the CDR3 is TGTGCCAGCAGCTTCAAGCAAGAGACCCAGTACTTC.

This chain links TRBV15 with TRBJ2-1, with 9 bases that match TRBD2. The V segment lost 1 base and the J segment 7 bases; nucleotides outside the gene matches: 5. Germline assignment: CDR1 LNHNV and CDR2 YYDKDF (reference sequence). CDR3 length: 15 amino acids. Here the CDR3 reads CATSRGPAGGNEQFF. CDR3 nucleotide sequence: TGTGCCACCAGCAGAGGACCAGCGGGGGGAAATGAGCAGTTCTTC. Drawing the rest from reference TRBV15 and TRBJ2-1, the complete variable domain is DAMVIQNPRYQVTQFGKPVTLSCSQTLNHNVMYWYQQKSSQAPKLLFHYYDKDFNNEADTPDNFQSRRPNTSFCFLDIRSPGLGDTAMYLCATSRGPAGGNEQFFGPGTRLTVL.

This chain connects TRBV6-1 to TRBJ1-3, with 7 positions matching TRBD1. CDR1 and CDR2 from the germline V gene are MNHNS and SASEGT. This CDR3 region has 16 residues. Trimming cost V 5 bases and J 2 bases; bases outside gene matches: 9. CDR3 region: CASSYKGAGTGNTIYF. The CDR3 nucleotides are TGTGCCAGCAGTTACAAGGGGGCAGGCACTGGAAACACCATATATTTT.

The V and J genes are TRBV9 and TRBJ2-1, with D unresolved. The CDR3 consists of 12 residues. V dropped 3 bases and J dropped 7 bases, with 8 bases sitting between them. Germline assignment: CDR1 SGDLS and CDR2 YYNGEE. CDR3 nucleotide sequence: TGTGCCAGCAGCGCCACACAGAATGAGCAGTTCTTC. Translating it yields CASSATQNEQFF.

This clonotype was detected a few times. No conserved phenylalanine or tryptophan ends this CDR3, so it is likely a read error. The chain uses TRBV7-3 and TRBJ2-1, with 10 positions matching TRBD2. There are 15 residues in the CDR3. CDR1 and CDR2 from the germline V gene are SGHTA and FQGTGA. V was clipped by 5 bases and J by 6 bases; unmatched bases: 7. In DNA, the CDR3 is TGTGCCAGCAGCCCAGGGCTAGCGGGAGTCAATGAGCAGTTCTCC. Translating gives CASSPGLAGVNEQFS.

In its sample, this clonotype was seen a few times. The chain recombines TRBV2 with TRBJ2-2; 7 bases are a match to TRBD2. Trimming took 3 bases from V and 8 from J; bases not matched to a gene: 12. This CDR3 has 16 amino acids. The germline gives CDR1 SNHLY, CDR2 FYNNEI. The CDR3 spells CASSEGSLAGRGELFF. The DNA for the CDR3 is TGTGCCAGCAGTGAGGGGTCCTTAGCGGGCCGGGGGGAGCTGTTTTTT.

In this sample, this clonotype turned up many times. This sequence joins TRBV27 and TRBJ2-1, with TRBD1 identical over 7 bases. The CDR3 runs 14 residues. Germline CDR1 and CDR2: MNHEY and SMNVEV (reference sequence). Germline trimming cut 4 bases from V and 4 bases from J; bases unmatched to any gene: 4. The DNA of the CDR3 is TGTGCCAGCAGTTCCTCGACAGGGTACAATGAGCAGTTCTTC. Encoded protein: CASSSSTGYNEQFF.

The V and J genes are TRBV6-1 and TRBJ2-1; TRBD2 matches at 10 bases. Per germline, CDR1 MNHNS and CDR2 SASEGT. CDR3 length equals 15 residues. Trimming removed 5 bases from V and 8 bases from J; junction bases left unmatched: 9. The CDR3 sequence is CASSLGLAALDEQFF. Written as DNA, the CDR3 is TGTGCCAGCAGTCTAGGACTAGCGGCCCTGGATGAGCAGTTCTTC.